The 27 T cell receptor beta chains below come from one sample, sequenced in a study of post-analysis software for immune sequencing data. Findings and limits, study-wide: Several TRBV segments occurring more often in patients than controls included TRBV5-6, TRBV5-1 and TRBV20-1.

TCR beta libraries were prepared from cDNA with unique molecular identifiers. TCRdb used MiXCR to reprocess the PCR reads, holding one entry per CDR3 protein. The sample holds about 180,000 distinct CDR3 sequences, 25% to 35% seen once. Antigens for these TCRs are unknown. Sequencing was carried out using blood. These receptors came from a girl aged 10 to 17 with multiple sclerosis.

This clonotype was detected only a few times. The CDR3 DNA follows: TGTGCCAGTAACGGGCATGACACAGATACGCAGTATTTT. This encodes CASNGHDTDTQYF. This rearrangement joins TRBV19 to TRBJ2-3; D is undetermined. Between the trimmed V and J ends, which lost 7 bases and 2 bases, there was a span of 10 bases. Germline CDR1 reads LNHDA; CDR2 reads SQIVND (reference sequence). CDR3 length: 13 amino acids.

The CDR3 is CAWSPFSGNYNEQFF. The CDR3 coding sequence is TGTGCCTGGAGTCCCTTTAGCGGGAACTACAATGAGCAGTTCTTC. V is TRBV30 and J is TRBJ2-1; 8 bases line up with TRBD2. There are 15 residues in the CDR3. Germline V gives CDR1 GTSNPN, CDR2 SVGIG (reference sequence). With V trimmed by 2 bases and J by 3 bases, 6 bases remained unmatched.

This clonotype was seen many times. The chain couples TRBV20-1 to TRBJ2-1, with 7 bases fitting TRBD2. Germline loops: CDR1 DFQATT, CDR2 SNEGSKA (reference sequence). The CDR3 extends over 16 amino acids. V shed 5 bases and J 8 bases; nucleotides not matched to a gene: 18. CDR3 coding DNA: TGCAGTGCTCCGCCAGCAGGGTCCGGGAGGAGGGATGAGCAGTTCTTC. Protein sequence: CSAPPAGSGRRDEQFF.

Concerning this clonotype: A much larger clone lies a single base off, so this may be a read error. The chain is built from TRBV12-3 or TRBV12-4 and TRBJ2-1; TRBD2 is a possible D gene (7 bases). The CDR3 sequence is 15 residues long. The CDR3 protein is CASSLRGGEGSERFF. CDR3 bases: TGTGCCAGCAGTTTAAGGGGGGGCGAGGGTTCGGAGCGGTTCTTC.

The chain links TRBV9 to TRBJ1-3; perhaps TRBD1 as D (5 bases). There are 15 residues in the CDR3. Trimming took 4 bases from V and 8 from J, leaving 19 bases between them. CDR1 and CDR2 (germline): SGDLS, YYNGEE. Written as DNA, the CDR3 is TGTGCCAGCAGCCTCGGGGGGATGGCAAGTGACACCATATATTTT. It is translated as CASSLGGMASDTIYF. The full variable domain, with the rest looked up from reference TRBV9 and TRBJ1-3, is DSGVTQTPKHLITATGQRVTLRCSPRSGDLSVYWYQQSLDQGLQFLIQYYNGEERAKGNILERFSAQQFPDLHSELNLSSLELGDSALYFCASSLGGMASDTIYFGEGSWLTVV.

This clonotype has a count of ten or more. The rearrangement links TRBV20-1 to TRBJ2-1; 10 positions agree with TRBD2. The CDR3 is made up of 13 amino acids. The trim removed 6 bases at V and 7 bases at J, leaving 6 bases unmatched. Germline CDR1 reads DFQATT; CDR2 reads SNEGSKA (reference sequence). CDR3 amino acids: CSARPSGRNEQFF. The CDR3 region has the DNA TGCAGTGCCCGGCCTAGCGGGAGAAATGAGCAGTTCTTC.

This clonotype has ten or more counts. The chain combines TRBV5-5 with TRBJ2-5, with a possible D match to TRBD2 (6 bases). The germline V and J ends were trimmed by 2 bases and 5 bases, with 13 bases remaining between them. Germline lookup yields CDR1 SGHKS and CDR2 YYEKEE (reference sequence). The CDR3 consists of 14 residues. CDR3 in amino acids: CASSLRLDAETQYF. DNA of the CDR3: TGTGCCAGCAGCTTAAGACTAGATGCGGAGACCCAGTACTTC.

This sequence joins TRBV5-5 and TRBJ2-7, with a weak D call TRBD1 (6 bases). The V end lost 1 base, the J end lost 5 bases, and 13 bases lay between the germline ends. Germline lookup yields CDR1 SGHKS and CDR2 YYEKEE (reference sequence). The CDR3 length is 14 residues. The CDR3 sequence is CASSLSVGGNEQYF. CDR3 nucleotide sequence: TGTGCCAGCAGCTTGTCGGTAGGGGGAAACGAGCAGTACTTC.

The gene calls are TRBV3-1 and TRBJ2-6; the match to TRBD2 covers 9 bases. The CDR3 has 19 residues. From germline, CDR1 is LGHDT and CDR2 YNNKEL (reference sequence). V was clipped by 1 base and J by 3 bases; unmatched bases: 10. For the CDR3, the DNA is TGTGCCAGCAGCCAAGGATTCTGGAGCGGGAGGTATGGGGCCAACGTCCTGACTTTC. Translated, it gives CASSQGFWSGRYGANVLTF.

This clonotype was seen at least ten times. The chain has TRBV27 and TRBJ2-7; possible D gene TRBD2, 5 bases. Germline V gene sequence: CDR1 MNHEY, CDR2 SMNVEV (reference sequence). CDR3 length: 15 amino acids. The V gene lost 6 bases and the J gene lost 4 bases, with 19 bases spanning the gap. The CDR3 spells CASRDLASGLYEQYF. Written as DNA, the CDR3 is TGTGCCAGCAGGGACTTAGCATCGGGCCTTTACGAGCAGTACTTC.

This clonotype has at least ten counts. The chain recombines TRBV5-1 with TRBJ2-5, with a possible D match to TRBD2 (6 bases). The CDR3 runs 13 residues. The germline CDR1 and CDR2 sequences are SGHRS and YFSETQ. Trimming cost V 4 bases and J 7 bases, with 14 bases left between them. CDR3 loop: CASSPREGGTQYF. Here the CDR3 DNA reads TGCGCCAGCAGCCCCCGTGAGGGAGGGACCCAGTACTTC.

The chain recombines TRBV18 with TRBJ2-7; tentative D call: TRBD1 (5 bases). Germline V gives CDR1 KGHSH, CDR2 LQKENI. Trimming removed 10 bases at V and 2 bases at J, with 12 bases between. The length of the CDR3 is 12 residues. The CDR3 DNA is TGTGCCACCACAGACAGCCCCTACGAGCAGTACTTC. Its translation: CATTDSPYEQYF.

Note on this clonotype: A much larger clone sits a single nucleotide away, making a read error possible. The V call is TRBV20-1, the J call TRBJ2-5, with TRBD2 matching 9 bases. Germline CDR1 DFQATT, CDR2 SNEGSKA (reference sequence). With V trimmed by 4 bases and J by 11 bases, 14 bases remained unmatched. The CDR3 totals 14 residues. The chain's CDR3 is CSAKSASGNNEQYF. The CDR3 DNA sequence: TGCAGTGCTAAGTCCGCTAGCGGGAACAATGAGCAGTACTTC.

This clonotype was found many times. The chain is built from TRBV12-3 or TRBV12-4 and TRBJ2-1; no clear D. V was clipped by 8 bases and J by 10 bases, with 15 bases between them. CDR3 length: 12 residues. The CDR3 sequence is CASGPTETEQFF. The DNA for the CDR3 is TGTGCCAGCGGACCTACGGAGACGGAGCAGTTCTTC.

This clonotype turned up a few times. This may come from a read error, since a much larger clone is one base off. The rearrangement uses TRBV20-1 and TRBJ2-1; TRBD2 matches at 7 bases. The J call is uncertain, as TRBJ2-7 better fits the DNA end. Germline V gene lookup returns CDR1 DFQATT and CDR2 SNEGSKA (reference sequence). The CDR3 is made up of 14 amino acids. CDR3 bases: TGCAGTGCTAGAGGGACTAGATTCTACAATGAGCAGTACTTC. It specifies CSARGTRFYNEQYF.

A note on this clonotype: A much larger clone sits a single nucleotide away, making a read error possible. The V gene is TRBV27, the J gene TRBJ2-7; 11 bases agree with TRBD2. Germline V lookup: CDR1 MNHEY, CDR2 SMNVEV (reference sequence). The CDR3 consists of 14 residues. The CDR3 spells CAGSLAGGAVEQYF. CDR3 coding DNA: TGTGCCGGCAGTTTAGCGGGAGGGGCTGTGGAGCAGTACTTC.

About this clonotype itself: Sequence at one end of the junction differs from germline and may be a read error. The chain uses TRBV7-9 and TRBJ1-1, with D perhaps TRBD1 (5 bases). Germline values: CDR1 SEHNR, CDR2 FQNEAQ (reference sequence). This CDR3 has 14 amino acids. CDR3 in DNA: TGTGCCAGCAGGCGGCAGACAGTGAACCCTGAAGCTTTCTTT. Translating it yields CASRRQTVNPEAFF.

This clonotype was seen a handful of times. The chain is built from TRBV3-1 and TRBJ2-7, with a possible D match to TRBD2 (5 bases). The CDR3 is 15 amino acids. The germline V and J ends were trimmed by 5 bases and 3 bases, with 17 bases remaining between them. CDR1 LGHDT and CDR2 YNNKEL come from the germline V gene (reference sequence). The DNA for the CDR3 is TGTGCCAGCAGCGCGCACGGCGTCGCGGGCTACGAGCAGTACTTC. Amino acid sequence: CASSAHGVAGYEQYF.

This clonotype was detected ten times or more. The V and J genes are TRBV4-1 and TRBJ2-7; 8 positions agree with TRBD1. This CDR3 spans 18 amino acids. With V trimmed by 0 bases and J by 3 bases, 13 bases remained unmatched. Per the germline V gene, CDR1 is MGHRA and CDR2 is YSYEKL. The CDR3 spells CASSQEQFGWDRLYEQYF. The CDR3 DNA reads as TGCGCCAGCAGCCAAGAGCAATTTGGGTGGGACAGGCTCTACGAGCAGTACTTC.

V is TRBV20-1 and J is TRBJ2-7; TRBD2 aligns across 13 bases. The J call is doubtful: the DNA matches TRBJ2-5 better. This CDR3 contains 15 residues. Germline assignment: CDR1 DFQATT and CDR2 SNEGSKA (reference sequence). CDR3 region: CSARAVTSGRETQYF. CDR3 coding DNA: TGCAGTGCTAGAGCGGTGACTAGCGGGAGGGAGACCCAGTACTTC.

V gene TRBV12-3 or TRBV12-4 combines with J gene TRBJ1-5; D perhaps matches TRBD1 (6 bases). CDR3 length: 16 residues. The V end was cut by 6 bases, the J end by 1 base, with 16 bases between. The CDR3 region has the DNA TGTGCCAGCAGCGTAAGTCTCAGGGGAAGCAATCAGCCCCAGCATTTT. Translation: CASSVSLRGSNQPQHF.

This clonotype has a count of ten or more. The chain couples TRBV27 to TRBJ2-7; no firm D call. V dropped 3 bases and J dropped 3 bases, with 9 bases sitting between them. Germline V CDR1 and CDR2: MNHEY, SMNVEV (reference sequence). This CDR3 has 13 residues. CDR3: CASSLSPNYEQYF. The DNA of the CDR3 is TGTGCCAGCAGTTTGTCTCCTAACTACGAGCAGTACTTC.

A note on this clonotype: A read error may be the cause here, since a much bigger clone is one base away. The rearrangement uses TRBV12-3 or TRBV12-4 and TRBJ1-2, with a weak D call TRBD1 (5 bases). The CDR3 loop spans 14 amino acids. Trimming pared 6 bases from V and 4 bases from J, leaving 15 bases between. The CDR3 DNA reads TGTGCCAGCAGAAACCCTGACAGCGGCTATGGCTACACCTTC. It yields the protein CASRNPDSGYGYTF.

This chain joins TRBV12-3 or TRBV12-4 and TRBJ1-2, with 8 bases matching TRBD1. The CDR3 is made up of 10 amino acids. Losses at the gene ends were 5 bases for V and 13 bases for J; bases not matched to a gene: 3. The CDR3 protein is CASSGTGPTF. CDR3 in DNA: TGTGCCAGCAGTGGGACAGGCCCCACCTTC.

As to this clonotype: A junction end diverges from the germline sequence, so it may reflect a read error. The genes are TRBV12-3 or TRBV12-4 and TRBJ2-3; D is possibly TRBD2 (6 bases). This CDR3 has 14 residues. The chain's CDR3 is CASSLLASTDAQYF. CDR3 DNA sequence: TGTGCCAGCAGTTTACTAGCGAGCACAGATGCGCAGTATTTT.

The table lists this clonotype with a few counts. The chain has TRBV28 and TRBJ2-1; 9 bases are a match to TRBD1. V lost 6 bases, J lost 5 bases, and 14 bases stayed unmatched. This CDR3 has 17 residues. Per germline, CDR1 MDHEN and CDR2 SYDVKM. The CDR3 loop is CASSGSGTGFLDNEQFF. CDR3 DNA: TGTGCCAGCAGCGGCTCCGGGACAGGGTTTTTGGACAATGAGCAGTTCTTC.

The rearrangement uses TRBV6-5 and TRBJ1-1; D uncertain. The V end was cut by 2 bases, the J end by 5 bases, with 9 bases between. The CDR3 is made up of 13 amino acids. From germline, CDR1 is MNHEY and CDR2 SVGAGI. The DNA for the CDR3 is TGTGCCAGCAGTTACAGTTACCGTACTGAAGCTTTCTTT. Its translation: CASSYSYRTEAFF.